Listed below are T cell receptor beta chains from one sample, sequenced in a study of PD-1 blockade in classical Hodgkin lymphoma. Profiled with immunoSEQ multiplex PCR; TCRdb holds only in-frame clones, not every one. The data hold tens of thousands of clones, with 90% observed a single time. The source material was peripheral blood mononuclear cells (PBMCs), sampled before the fourth cycle of nivolumab. These receptors were taken from a human donor with classical Hodgkin lymphoma. CDR3s include the opening cysteine and the closing phenylalanine or tryptophan.

TRBJ2-4 | TRBV29-1 | CSVGDFAKNIQYF
TRBJ2-7 | TRBV2 | CASSVPAGANSYEQYF
TRBJ2-6 | TRBV11-3 | CASSPIWQRSGANVLTF
TRBJ2-7 | TRBV27 | CASISVSGTLNF
TRBJ1-1 | TRBV19 | CASKDERNTEAFF
TRBJ2-1 | TRBV30 | CAWSGTSINEQFF
TRBJ2-7 | TRBV10-3 | CAISEARGGSISYEQYF
TRBJ1-2 | TRBV10-2 | CASRTVSGFYGYTF
TRBJ2-7 | TRBV5-1 | CASRIVPTYEQYF
TRBJ1-5 | TRBV6-6 | CASSYSQPQHF
TRBJ1-2 | TRBV19 | CAISDRTNYGYTF
TRBJ2-6 | TRBV11-3 | CASSFMSGANVLTF
TRBJ2-7 | TRBV6-5 | CASSNPGGGEQYF
TRBJ2-7 | TRBV7-9 | CASTHGGQGYDEQYF
TRBJ1-1 | TRBV18 | CASSLGRGGTEAFF
TRBJ2-5 | TRBV6-9 | CASSWGVPGLAGKRQETQYF
TRBJ1-1 | TRBV6-1 | CASSFQTGAAFF
TRBJ2-1 | TRBV18 | CASSPLAGGPYEQFF
TRBJ1-3 | TRBV5-6 | CASSLRTGFGNTIYF
TRBJ1-4 | TRBV7-3 | CASSFNLRPTGVNEKLFF
TRBJ2-3 | TRBV15 | CATSRALLGGGTDTQYF
TRBJ2-1 | TRBV9 | CASSLEGNSYNEQFF
TRBJ2-3 | TRBV28 | CASSLGPGTGYQDEDTQYF
TRBJ2-5 | TRBV27 | CARETQYF
TRBJ2-5 | TRBV4-1 | CASSPGTRVSGETQYF
TRBJ2-7 | TRBV11-2 | CASSDGLAGLYEQYF
TRBJ2-3 | TRBV27 | CASSSEGGTSGHTDTQYF
TRBJ1-4 | TRBV4-1 | CASSLTSSETQLFF
TRBJ2-7 | TRBV5-6 | CASRGNSYEQYF
TRBJ2-7 | TRBV29-1 | CSVETNRGKGRGQYF
TRBJ2-3 | TRBV2 | CASSGGQMTDTQYF
TRBJ2-2 | TRBV7-3 | CASSRLSGGNTGELFF
TRBJ1-5 | TRBV9 | CASSVGDLQGNQPQHF
TRBJ2-7 | TRBV10-2 | CASSVGHTRYEQYF
TRBJ1-4 | TRBV5-1 | CASSLALTGHRTNEKLFF
TRBJ2-3 | TRBV6-1 | CASSARRGLAGEADTQYF
TRBJ2-2 | TRBV29-1 | CSADLMNTGELFF
TRBJ2-2 | TRBV14 | CASSSSPRGANTGELFF
TRBJ2-5 | TRBV5-6 | CASSFQETQYF
TRBJ2-2 | TRBV6-5 | CASSYVRELGGELLF
TRBJ2-5 | TRBV10-2 | CASTGNGETQYF
TRBJ2-7 | TRBV5-1 | CASSSARVYEQYF
TRBJ1-4 | TRBV9 | CASSAPGQALGEKLFF
TRBJ2-2 | TRBV18 | CASSPDPSQLFF
TRBJ2-5 | TRBV7-9 | CASSRDRGRGQETQYF
TRBJ2-7 | TRBV11-2 | CASSLTVAGGNEQYF
TRBJ2-5 | TRBV19 | CASSTAGTFPETQYF
TRBJ2-7 | TRBV5-1 | CASILLAGPTDEQYF
TRBJ1-5 | TRBV28 | CASSGRLYQPQHF
TRBJ1-2 | TRBV9 | CASSATGMHYGYTF
TRBJ2-1 | TRBV7-3 | CASSLEGRGYNEQFF
TRBJ2-1 | TRBV29-1 | CSVAREGGGEQFF
TRBJ2-1 | TRBV28 | CASRGLAGIVSPNEQFF
TRBJ1-1 | TRBV7-3 | CTRPGQGFLAFF
TRBJ2-7 | TRBV27 | CASSFLTSGKKYEQYF
TRBJ2-3 | TRBV6-6 | CASRISVDTQYF
TRBJ2-2 | TRBV4-1 | CASSPWPRRTGELFF
TRBJ1-5 | TRBV29-1 | CSVELQGSNQPQHF
TRBJ2-1 | TRBV27 | CASSVEQTLYNEQFF